The 6 T cell receptor beta chains in this list originate from one sample, sequenced in a study of blood T cells in healthy people across ages. Using a J-beta primer mix together with a sample-barcoded 5' primer, a second PCR was run for about 6 to 12 cycles. MiXCR, run by TCRdb on the 5' RACE reads, gives a single entry per CDR3 protein. Among approximately 800,000 distinct CDR3 sequences listed, about 55% were seen once. Sequencing was carried out using blood. The receptors stem from a man older than 75 in good health.

V usage is TRBV7-9 and J usage is TRBJ1-6; D is unclear. Germline V gene sequence: CDR1 SEHNR, CDR2 FQNEAQ (reference sequence). Deletions cut 2 bases from V and 10 bases from J, with 9 bases between. The CDR3 is 13 residues long. CDR3 region: CASSLRGGSPLHF. The CDR3 bases are TGTGCCAGCAGCTTACGGGGAGGATCACCCCTCCACTTT.

The V and J genes are TRBV3-1 and TRBJ2-3; D might be TRBD2 (6 bases). CDR3 size: 17 residues. Germline V gives CDR1 LGHDT, CDR2 YNNKEL (reference sequence). Trimming took off 2 bases at V and 14 bases at J, with 29 bases between the two ends. CDR3 nucleotide sequence: TGTGCCAGCAGCCAATTAACGCTCCGGGAGACGCACAGATACGCGTATTTT. Translating gives CASSQLTLRETHRYAYF.

The V gene is TRBV5-1, the J gene TRBJ1-2; tentative D call: TRBD1 (5 bases). Trimming stripped 3 bases from V and 8 bases from J, with 14 bases between. The CDR3 has 13 residues. Looked up from germline, CDR1 is SGHRS and CDR2 is YFSETQ. The CDR3 sequence is CASSWEGLKGYTF. CDR3 DNA: TGCGCCAGCAGCTGGGAGGGGTTAAAGGGCTACACCTTC.

The rearrangement joins TRBV5-4 to TRBJ2-1, with D tentatively TRBD1 or TRBD2 (5 bases each). CDR1 is SGHNT, CDR2 YYREEE, per germline (reference sequence). The CDR3 has 13 amino acids. The ends were cut back, 4 bases at V and 7 bases at J, with 12 bases in the middle. For the CDR3, the DNA is TGTGCCAGCAGCCCCCCCGGGGCGAATGAGCAGTTCTTC. It encodes CASSPPGANEQFF.

The chain joins TRBV7-9 to TRBJ2-5; D gene ambiguous. The tail of the sequence fits TRBJ2-7 better, so the J call may be wrong. Per germline, CDR1 SEHNR and CDR2 FQNEAQ (reference sequence). CDR3 length: 13 residues. In DNA, the CDR3 is TGTGCCAGCAGCACCGGGCCCGCTGGCGAGCAGTACTTC. The encoded protein is CASSTGPAGEQYF.

The chain combines TRBV7-2 with TRBJ2-3, with 8 bases matching TRBD1. CDR3 length: 15 amino acids. Germline assignment: CDR1 SGHTA and CDR2 FQGNSA. The V and J ends lost 1 base and 14 bases, in that order; junction bases with no gene match: 14. The CDR3 region is CASSLGSGGNRDAYF. CDR3 DNA: TGTGCCAGCAGCTTAGGGTCAGGGGGCAACAGAGACGCGTATTTT.